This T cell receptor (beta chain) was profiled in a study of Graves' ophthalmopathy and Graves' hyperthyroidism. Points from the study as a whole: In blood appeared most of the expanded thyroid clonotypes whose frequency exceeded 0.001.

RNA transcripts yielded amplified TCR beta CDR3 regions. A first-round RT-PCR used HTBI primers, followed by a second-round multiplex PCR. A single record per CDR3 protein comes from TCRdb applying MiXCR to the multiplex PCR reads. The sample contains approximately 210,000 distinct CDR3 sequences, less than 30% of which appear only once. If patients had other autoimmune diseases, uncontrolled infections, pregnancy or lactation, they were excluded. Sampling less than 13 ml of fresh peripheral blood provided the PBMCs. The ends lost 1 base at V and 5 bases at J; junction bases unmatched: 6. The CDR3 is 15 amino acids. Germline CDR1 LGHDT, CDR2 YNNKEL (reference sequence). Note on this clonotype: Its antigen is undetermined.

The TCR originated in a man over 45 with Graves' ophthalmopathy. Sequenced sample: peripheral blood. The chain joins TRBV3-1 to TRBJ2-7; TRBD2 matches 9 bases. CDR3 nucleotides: TGTGCCAGCAGCCAAGCCGGGCTAGCGGGGCACGAGCAGTACTTC. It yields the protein CASSQAGLAGHEQYF.